This T cell receptor beta chain was identified in a study of CD8 T cells in Susac syndrome. Per the germline V gene, CDR1 is DFQATT and CDR2 is SNEGSKA (reference sequence). Trimming stripped 0 bases from V and 7 bases from J, with 27 bases between. The CDR3 has 18 amino acids. Random hexamers primed reverse transcription of 0.5 to 1 ug RNA. The immunoSEQ assay covered 54 Vbeta and 13 Jbeta segments for CDR3. TCRdb processed the immunoSEQ multiplex PCR reads anew with MiXCR; each CDR3 protein has one entry. Among a few hundred thousand distinct CDR3 sequences listed, 80% to 95% were seen once. Sequencing was done on a sample of CD8+ T cells from PBMCs. The receptor was derived from a human donor with multiple sclerosis. The V gene is TRBV20-1, the J gene TRBJ1-1; D is perhaps TRBD1 (5 bases). CDR3 region: CSARDRQATDPSDGEAFF. Written as DNA, the CDR3 is TGCAGTGCTAGAGATAGACAAGCGACAGACCCTTCTGACGGTGAAGCTTTCTTT.